These T cell receptor beta chains were read from a single sample in a study of response to subunit inactivated influenza vaccine. TCRdb reanalysed the RT-PCR reads using MiXCR and keeps one entry per CDR3 protein. The sample has 500,000 to 600,000 distinct CDR3 sequences; 10% to 15% are singletons. The source material was PBMCs from blood, sampled on the day of vaccination. These receptors all come from a man aged 45-60 years who received an inactivated influenza vaccine. The CDR3 runs from the conserved cysteine through the conserved F or W. The order of the fields is J gene, D gene, CDR3 length, clone size, V gene, CDR3 protein, CDR3 DNA. A D gene is named only where the DNA matches it firmly. Rows give clone size only sometimes, using once, few, many, or a class for an expanded clone.

TRBJ2-1	NA	12	few	TRBV20-1	CSVWTAQNEQFF	TGCAGTGTCTGGACTGCTCAGAATGAGCAGTTCTTC
TRBJ1-1	NA	13	many	TRBV11-2	CASRRQVNTEAFF	TGTGCCAGCAGACGACAGGTGAACACTGAAGCTTTCTTT
TRBJ1-5	NA	15	many	TRBV11-2	CASSLGDGLFQPQHF	TGTGCCAGCAGCTTAGGGGACGGGCTTTTCCAGCCCCAGCATTTT
TRBJ2-1	NA	13	many	TRBV5-1	CASSLETHNEQFF	TGCGCCAGCAGCTTGGAGACACACAATGAGCAGTTCTTC
TRBJ1-5	NA	14	many	TRBV24-1	CATSVGASNQPQHF	TGTGCCACCAGTGTAGGCGCTAGCAATCAGCCCCAGCATTTT
TRBJ2-5	NA	15	many	TRBV11-2	CASSLDLAGRETQYF	TGTGCCAGCAGCTTAGATCTGGCAGGGAGGGAGACCCAGTACTTC
TRBJ2-7	TRBD1	14	many	TRBV5-6	CASSLRGSPYEQYF	TGTGCCAGCAGCCTCAGGGGGTCCCCCTACGAGCAGTACTTC
TRBJ2-5	NA	12	NA	TRBV2	CASLGPQETQYF	TGTGCCAGCTTAGGCCCCCAAGAGACCCAGTACTTC
TRBJ2-1	NA	13	many	TRBV7-2	CASSLEASREQFF	TGTGCCAGCAGCTTAGAGGCTAGCCGCGAGCAGTTCTTC
TRBJ2-1	TRBD1	13	many	TRBV6-5	CASRPDRYNEQFF	TGTGCCAGCAGGCCGGACAGGTACAATGAGCAGTTCTTC
TRBJ1-1	TRBD1	18	NA	TRBV15	CATSRDRTGGIPSAEAFF	TGTGCCACCAGCAGAGACAGGACAGGGGGCATCCCTAGCGCTGAAGCTTTCTTT
TRBJ2-2	TRBD2	16	few	TRBV3-1	CASSQAPGGGTGELFF	TGTGCCAGCAGCCAAGCCCCCGGGGGAGGGACCGGGGAGCTGTTTTTT
TRBJ2-1	NA	15	NA	TRBV20-1	CSARPTGTGYNEQFF	TGCAGTGCTAGACCTACCGGGACTGGTTACAATGAGCAGTTCTTC
TRBJ2-3	TRBD1	15	many	TRBV6-5	CASSWTGTGTDTQYF	TGTGCCAGCAGTTGGACCGGGACAGGCACAGATACGCAGTATTTT
TRBJ1-2	TRBD1	13	NA	TRBV20-1	CSARTGSNYGYTF	TGCAGTGCCAGGACAGGTTCTAACTATGGCTACACCTTC
TRBJ2-1	TRBD2	16	NA	TRBV7-2	CASSLGAGDYYNEQFF	TGTGCCAGCAGCTTAGGTGCGGGGGACTATTACAATGAGCAGTTCTTC
TRBJ2-7	NA	12	few	TRBV12-3/TRBV12-4	CASSSSSGEQYF	TGTGCCAGCAGTTCCTCCTCAGGCGAGCAGTACTTC
TRBJ2-7	NA	13	few	TRBV7-6	CASSPSESGEQYF	TGTGCCAGCAGCCCCTCAGAGTCCGGCGAGCAGTACTTC
TRBJ2-7	TRBD1	14	NA	TRBV10-3	CAISDPGQRYEQYF	TGTGCCATCAGTGACCCGGGACAGCGCTACGAGCAGTACTTC
TRBJ2-7	TRBD1	16	many	TRBV4-3	CASSQEGTGAYYEQYF	TGCGCCAGCAGCCAAGAGGGGACAGGGGCGTATTACGAGCAGTACTTC
TRBJ2-5	TRBD1	15	few	TRBV2	CASSLEGARWETQYF	TGTGCCAGCAGTCTTGAGGGGGCCAGGTGGGAGACCCAGTACTTC
TRBJ2-1	TRBD2	16	NA	TRBV25-1	CASSEFTLAGDNEQFF	TGTGCCAGCAGTGAATTTACTCTAGCGGGAGATAATGAGCAGTTCTTC